This TCR beta chain was retrieved from a study of OX40 agonist ivuxolimab in advanced cancers. Data came from immunoSEQ multiplex PCR; TCRdb stores just in-frame clones and leaves some out. The repertoire holds 50,000 to 85,000 clones, with about 85% as singletons. Between the trimmed V and J ends, which lost 7 bases and 5 bases, there was a span of 20 bases. The V gene's germline CDR1 is MDHEN and CDR2 SYDVKM. CDR3 length: 15 amino acids. With regard to this clone: Its antigen remains unknown.

With baseline, cycle 4 day 1, and cycle 7 day 1 as timepoints, blood was sampled. Study observations and caveats: Also present in some nonresponders was a low level of normalized T-cell clonal expansion.

The sequence came from an adult with an advanced solid tumor such as melanoma, head and neck, liver or kidney cancer. The rearrangement uses TRBV28 and TRBJ1-2, with unresolved D. Sequenced here: CD4+ or CD8+ T cells sorted from blood, sampled in a trial of the OX40 agonist ivuxolimab. CDR3 amino acids: CASIAGPIGPYGYTF. CDR3 nucleotides: TGTGCCAGCATCGCCGGCCCCATCGGGCCTTATGGCTACACCTTC.